This T cell receptor beta chain came from a study of T-cell memory formation after mild COVID-19. On the study more broadly: TCR clusters were mostly donor specific.

This clonotype is a singleton in its sample. Antigen unknown. Study findings and constraints: Chiefly within CM and EM were the contracting CD4+ clones; CD8+ ones were within EMRA. Memory from before infection featured some responding clones, which suggests cross-reactive memory joined. Day 15 to 85 contractors were CD4/CD8 balanced; later expanders leaned CD4+.

Each CDR3 protein gets one entry after TCRdb re-called the 5' RACE reads with MiXCR. The sample yields approximately 50,000 distinct CDR3 sequences, over 8.5% seen once. The sample was PBMCs or a T cell subset sorted from them (not recorded which). The clonotype comes from an adult woman who had mild COVID-19 (a few samples of this study predate the infection). Cell type and time point are not known.

The chain's CDR3 is CASRHGGRDTEAFF. CDR3 DNA: TGTGCCAGCAGACACGGAGGTAGGGACACTGAAGCTTTCTTT. The V and J genes are TRBV12-3 or TRBV12-4 and TRBJ1-1, with D unresolved. Deletions cut 6 bases from V and 3 bases from J, with 14 bases between. CDR3 length equals 14 residues.